Only a few counts were recorded for the clone carrying this T cell receptor beta chain. Germline-derived CDR1 and CDR2 are SQVTM and ANQGSEA. Trimming pared 1 base from V and 2 bases from J, leaving 15 bases between. CDR3 length: 15 residues. The source of the sample is a study of T-cell reconstitution after alpha-beta-depleted transplantation in children. Preparing the TCRbeta library involved the use of unique molecular identifiers. TCRdb called the PCR reads again in MiXCR, with one record for every CDR3 protein. The table shows just over 200,000 distinct CDR3 sequences, with roughly 9.1% occurring only once.

Material: PBMCs, mostly from graft donor cells, obtained 360 days after TCRalphabeta/CD19-depleted stem cell transplant. The receptor was derived from a male patient aged 2-9 years who had a stem cell transplant for acute myeloid leukemia, so the T cells may come from the graft donor. The chain uses TRBV29-1 and TRBJ2-7, with a tentative D call TRBD2 (6 bases). The CDR3 reads CSVEGYGGMTYEQYF. For the CDR3, the DNA is TGCAGCGTTGAAGGGTATGGGGGGATGACCTACGAGCAGTACTTC.